This TCR beta chain stems from a study of blood T cell repertoires in COVID-19. As for the study in general: Sites in the United States, Italy and Spain provided acute and convalescent COVID-19 samples. PBMCs, B-cell-depleted T cells, or T cells were the source of the cDNA or gDNA that made up the material.

Per the study methods: Estimates of nucleated cell counts were drawn from the amplification of reference gene primers. Assay: immunoSEQ multiplex PCR; the TCRdb copy retains only in-frame clones and omits some. V and J calls and clone size are copied from that table; D and trimming were computed from the DNA. The data hold around 97,000 clones, with 89% observed a single time. V dropped 1 base and J dropped 5; count of bases not matched to a gene: 8. Germline V CDR1 and CDR2: SGHTS, YDEGEE. There are 15 residues in the CDR3. The V call is TRBV5-8, the J call TRBJ2-5, with TRBD1 matching over 7 bases. The receptor's source is a woman aged 55-70 years with acute or convalescent COVID-19. The sequenced sample consisted of peripheral blood. The CDR3: CASSLWAGGAETQYF. In DNA form, the CDR3 reads TGTGCCAGCAGCTTGTGGGCAGGGGGTGCGGAGACCCAGTACTTC.